Listed below are T cell receptor beta chains from one sample, sequenced in a study of control samples from healthy donors and cancer patients. The method was immunoSEQ multiplex PCR; TCRdb's version includes in-frame clones alone and lacks a portion of them. Of about 100,000 clones detected, approximately 84% appear once; the ten largest clones hold about 20%. Sequenced sample: blood. The origin of the receptors is a woman aged 45-60 years in good health. Each CDR3 is given with its conserved first and last residue. D genes are given only for firm matches. The size entry is marked missing in some rows and otherwise reads once, few, many or a size class.

V,length,size,J,D,CDR3,DNA
TRBV7-9,14,few,TRBJ2-1,-,CASSPGIRGDEQFF,TGTGCCAGCAGCCCCGGGATCCGCGGGGATGAGCAGTTCTTC
TRBV29-1,16,-,TRBJ2-1,TRBD2,CSVEVGGLAGYNEQFF,TGCAGCGTTGAAGTTGGGGGACTAGCGGGTTACAATGAGCAGTTCTTC
TRBV7-3,12,-,TRBJ2-1,TRBD1,CASGQGGNEQFF,TGTGCCAGCGGACAGGGTGGAAATGAGCAGTTCTTC
TRBV4-1,17,-,TRBJ2-1,TRBD1,CASSQAHSTGGHNEQFF,TGCGCCAGCAGCCAAGCCCACTCGACAGGGGGCCACAATGAGCAGTTCTTC
TRBV24-1,13,-,TRBJ2-5,-,CATRNGGQETQYF,TGTGCCACCAGGAACGGGGGTCAAGAGACCCAGTACTTC
TRBV11-2,18,-,TRBJ1-2,TRBD1,CASSRGWTGGGKNYGYTF,TGTGCCAGCAGCCGGGGGTGGACAGGGGGCGGTAAGAACTATGGCTACACCTTC
TRBV6-5,13,-,TRBJ2-2,-,CASSYGPTGELFF,TGTGCCAGCAGTTACGGGCCAACCGGGGAGCTGTTTTTT
TRBV12-2,15,once,TRBJ1-1,-,CASRLAEHIYTEAFF,TGTGCAAGTCGCTTAGCGGAACATATTTACACTGAAGCTTTCTTT
TRBV20-1,11,-,TRBJ2-7,-,CSASDGDEQYF,TGCAGTGCTAGCGATGGGGACGAGCAGTACTTC
TRBV5-1,16,-,TRBJ2-2,-,CASSLVGKATTGELFF,TGCGCCAGCAGCTTGGTAGGCAAGGCGACCACCGGGGAGCTGTTTTTT
TRBV7-3,14,once,TRBJ1-2,-,CASSSPGENYGYTF,TGTGCCAGCAGCTCCCCCGGGGAGAACTATGGCTACACCTTC
TRBV9,11,-,TRBJ1-2,TRBD1,CASSVGQFYTF,TGTGCCAGCAGCGTGGGACAGTTCTACACCTTC
TRBV5-5,15,-,TRBJ2-7,TRBD1,CASSLGHDRAYEQYF,TGTGCCAGCAGCTTGGGGCATGACAGGGCCTACGAGCAGTACTTC
TRBV10-3,13,few,TRBJ1-2,-,CAIRPDTRYGYTF,TGTGCCATCAGGCCAGACACCCGGTATGGCTACACCTTC
TRBV7-9,19,-,TRBJ2-3,TRBD2,CASSFSFGTSGSTVDTQYF,TGTGCCAGCAGCTTCAGTTTTGGGACTAGCGGGAGTACGGTAGATACGCAGTATTTT
TRBV11-1,13,once,TRBJ1-1,-,CASSSTENTEAFF,TGTGCCAGCAGCTCCACAGAAAACACTGAAGCTTTCTTT
TRBV16,15,-,TRBJ1-6,-,CASSQSPGLPDPLHF,TGTGCCAGCAGCCAATCGCCGGGACTCCCGGACCCCCTCCACTTT
TRBV7-2,14,-,TRBJ2-5,-,CASSRNPLQETQYF,TGTGCCAGCAGCCGTAATCCCCTCCAAGAGACCCAGTACTTC
TRBV4-3,22,once,TRBJ2-1,TRBD1,CASSQDDPDRGLLMPRINEQFF,TGCGCCAGCAGCCAAGATGATCCGGACAGGGGCCTTCTGATGCCAAGAATCAATGAGCAGTTCTTC
TRBV24-1,16,once,TRBJ2-2,TRBD1,CATSEPGTANTGELFF,TGTGCCACCAGTGAGCCCGGGACAGCGAACACCGGGGAGCTGTTTTTT
TRBV4-1,15,-,TRBJ1-6,-,CASSRTSGTNSPLHF,TGCGCCAGCAGCCGTACCTCCGGGACAAATTCACCCCTCCACTTT
TRBV7-8,13,-,TRBJ2-1,-,CASSPQGYNEQFF,TGTGCCAGCAGCCCCCAGGGTTACAATGAGCAGTTCTTC
TRBV5-1,16,-,TRBJ2-3,-,CASSPPRGPGVVPQYF,TGCGCCAGCAGTCCTCCGCGGGGCCCTGGCGTTGTTCCGCAGTATTTT
TRBV7-2,16,-,TRBJ1-4,TRBD1,CASSLVPTGGGEKLFF,TGTGCCAGCAGCTTAGTCCCAACAGGGGGAGGAGAAAAACTGTTTTTT
TRBV3-1/TRBV3-2,17,-,TRBJ2-1,-,CASSQVGRLSSYNEQFF,TGTGCCAGCAGCCAAGTTGGGCGACTCAGCTCCTACAATGAGCAGTTCTTC
TRBV6-1,14,-,TRBJ2-1,TRBD1,CASSEGTAYNEQFF,TGTGCCAGCAGTGAGGGGACAGCTTACAATGAGCAGTTCTTC
TRBV7-9,16,-,TRBJ2-2,TRBD1,CASSYDVQGKIGELFF,TGTGCCAGCAGCTACGATGTACAGGGGAAGATCGGGGAGCTGTTTTTT
TRBV2,14,-,TRBJ2-7,TRBD1,CASRVGQGFNEQYF,TGTGCCAGCAGGGTCGGACAGGGTTTCAACGAGCAGTACTTC
TRBV6-1,14,-,TRBJ2-5,-,CASSEGGGRETQYF,TGTGCCAGCAGTGAAGGTGGAGGGCGGGAGACCCAGTACTTC
TRBV11-2,15,-,TRBJ2-3,-,CASSFPWGAPDTQYF,TGTGCCAGCAGCTTCCCGTGGGGGGCCCCAGATACGCAGTATTTT
TRBV27,13,-,TRBJ2-1,-,CASSLGLTTEQFF,TGTGCCAGCAGTTTAGGACTGACTACAGAGCAGTTCTTC
TRBV6-2/TRBV6-3,15,few,TRBJ1-3,-,CASSLMVYSGNTIYF,TGTGCCAGCAGCCTAATGGTCTACTCTGGAAACACCATATATTTT
TRBV19,14,few,TRBJ1-2,-,CASSIRGGYSGYTF,TGTGCCAGTAGTATAAGAGGAGGCTATTCCGGTTACACCTTC
TRBV7-2,13,-,TRBJ2-5,-,CASSSRDGLSLYF,TGTGCCAGCAGCTCCCGGGACGGCCTCTCGTTGTACTTC
TRBV29-1,14,-,TRBJ2-2,TRBD1,CSVEPWAGGGELFF,TGCAGCGTTGAACCCTGGGCAGGGGGCGGGGAGCTGTTTTTT
TRBV6-2/TRBV6-3,14,-,TRBJ2-7,TRBD2,CASSYAGGSYEQYF,TGTGCCAGCAGTTACGCGGGGGGCTCCTACGAGCAGTACTTC
TRBV2,13,few,TRBJ2-2,-,CASSADYTGELFF,TGTGCCAGCAGTGCAGACTACACCGGGGAGCTGTTTTTT
TRBV4-3,14,-,TRBJ1-2,-,CASSQDHANYGYTF,TGCGCCAGCAGCCAAGACCACGCTAACTATGGCTACACCTTC
TRBV4-2,17,-,TRBJ2-3,-,CASSQVLALLGTDTQYF,TGTGCCAGCAGCCAAGTTCTAGCCCTCCTAGGCACAGATACGCAGTATTTT
TRBV7-3,17,-,TRBJ2-4,-,CASSLNPLSGEGGIQYF,TGTGCCAGCAGCTTAAACCCCCTTTCCGGGGAGGGGGGCATTCAGTACTTC
TRBV4-1,13,-,TRBJ1-1,-,CASRLDSHTEAFF,TGCGCCAGCAGACTGGACAGCCACACTGAAGCTTTCTTT
TRBV16,17,-,TRBJ2-2,TRBD1,CASSQLNYGQGAGELFF,TGTGCCAGCAGCCAGCTTAACTATGGACAGGGAGCCGGGGAGCTGTTTTTT
TRBV7-6,14,-,TRBJ1-2,TRBD1,CASSPGQANYGYTF,TGTGCCAGCAGCCCCGGACAGGCCAACTATGGCTACACCTTC
TRBV4-1,16,-,TRBJ1-1,-,CASSSPSTGRRTEAFF,TGCGCCAGCAGCTCCCCCTCAACCGGAAGAAGGACTGAAGCTTTCTTT
TRBV27,15,-,TRBJ2-2,-,CASSLYYGNTGELFF,TGTGCCAGCAGTTTATATTATGGGAACACCGGGGAGCTGTTTTTT
TRBV4-1,13,-,TRBJ2-3,-,CASSRLIADTQYF,TGCGCCAGCAGCCGGTTGATTGCGGATACGCAGTATTTT
TRBV5-1,17,-,TRBJ2-3,TRBD2,CASSPGLAGGVTDTQYF,TGCGCCAGCAGCCCGGGACTAGCGGGGGGCGTCACAGATACGCAGTATTTT
TRBV2,13,-,TRBJ1-5,-,CASSEDAVRPQHF,TGTGCCAGCAGTGAAGACGCAGTTCGGCCCCAGCATTTT
TRBV12-3/TRBV12-4,13,-,TRBJ2-1,-,CASRPDSHNEQFF,TGTGCCAGCAGACCCGACAGTCACAATGAGCAGTTCTTC
TRBV4-1,15,-,TRBJ2-7,-,CASSQDSGLRDEQYF,TGCGCCAGCAGCCAAGATTCAGGGTTAAGAGACGAGCAGTACTTC
TRBV6-1,14,-,TRBJ1-1,-,CASSDYRANTEAFF,TGTGCCAGCAGTGATTACAGGGCGAACACTGAAGCTTTCTTT
TRBV7-8,15,-,TRBJ2-2,-,CASSLDPDSTGELFF,TGTGCCAGCAGCTTAGACCCGGACAGTACCGGGGAGCTGTTTTTT